The clone carrying this T cell receptor beta chain has a single count. Its target is unknown. The data stem from a study of identifying expanded T cells in peripheral blood. The CDR3 sequence is 14 residues long. Per germline, CDR1 SGHDN and CDR2 FVKESK. Trimming cost V 4 bases and J 2 bases, with 11 bases left between them. Healthy donors had no documented immune events, such as infections, while sampled. TCRdb keeps only in-frame clones here, not all; method: immunoSEQ multiplex PCR. The sample includes about 110,000 clones, approximately 90% seen only once; the top ten take about 8.6%. Study findings and constraints: Technical replicates showed about 1.1 changed clones; about two weeks about 16; four weeks 19. Approximately two-week clone count variance significantly increased as total template count grew.

This TCR derives from a person aged 18 to 70 in good health. This rearrangement joins TRBV14 to TRBJ1-1; no clear D. Material: blood. CDR3 amino acids: CASSLAWTNTEAFF. In DNA form, the CDR3 reads TGTGCCAGCAGCCTCGCTTGGACTAACACTGAAGCTTTCTTT.